The entry below describes one T cell receptor (beta chain). The CDR3 has 13 amino acids. V was shortened by 8 bases and J by 5 bases, with 15 bases between the two germline ends. Germline lookup yields CDR1 MNHEY and CDR2 SVGAGI. Generated by immunoSEQ multiplex PCR, the TCRdb table keeps only in-frame clones and is missing some. In the table there are under 1,900,000 clones, 98% of which are singletons. The sample belongs to a study of shared clonotypes between healthy human individuals. The sample consisted of naive CD4+ T cells sorted from blood. Indicated subset: CD45RA+ positively selected. The TCR originated in a man aged 25-45 years in good health. The chain carries TRBV6-5 and TRBJ2-5; possibly TRBD1 for D (5 bases). The CDR3 coding sequence is TGTGCCAGCCGGTTACCGGCAGGGGAGACCCAGTACTTC. Amino acids: CASRLPAGETQYF.